The 31 T cell receptor beta chains below come from one sample, sequenced in a study of monozygotic twins with inflammatory bowel disease. TCRdb re-called the 5' RACE reads; one entry per CDR3 protein, DNA not given. With roughly 320,000 distinct CDR3 sequences in the sample, the ten largest clones hold roughly 5.8%. The material sequenced was blood. Source of these receptors: a human donor with ulcerative colitis or Crohn's disease, or a healthy co-twin of an affected twin (not recorded which).

The chain joins TRBV30 to TRBJ1-1; the TRBD1 assignment by TCRdb is unverifiable without DNA. The germline V gene encodes CDR1 GTSNPN and CDR2 SVGIG (reference sequence). This CDR3 comprises 11 residues. CDR3 protein: CAWGTNTEAFF.

The rearrangement links TRBV29-1 to TRBJ2-7; TCRdb calls TRBD1, which cannot be checked without DNA. Germline V lookup: CDR1 SQVTM, CDR2 ANQGSEA. The CDR3 has 14 amino acids. Here the CDR3 reads CSVRPQGYTREQYF.

The CDR3 sequence: CSVQLVNSGANVLTF. This rearrangement joins TRBV29-1 to TRBJ2-6. Germline lookup yields CDR1 SQVTM and CDR2 ANQGSEA. This CDR3 has 15 residues.

V usage is TRBV5-8 and J usage is TRBJ2-1; TCRdb's D call, TRBD1, is unchecked because there is no DNA. Germline assignment: CDR1 SGHTS and CDR2 YDEGEE. The CDR3 extends over 16 amino acids. The CDR3: CASSLRGQSSPNEQFF.

V gene TRBV10-3 combines with J gene TRBJ2-7; TCRdb's D call of TRBD1 is untestable without DNA. Germline CDR1 ENHRY, CDR2 SYGVKD. This CDR3 comprises 16 residues. The CDR3 is CAISGDMTGLTYEQYF.

V usage is TRBV7-2 and J usage is TRBJ1-6. The CDR3 has 17 residues. Germline V CDR1 and CDR2: SGHTA, FQGNSA. CDR3: CASSRLLPTSYNSPLHF. Using reference TRBV7-2 and TRBJ1-6 for the parts outside the CDR3, the full variable domain is GAGVSQSPSNKVTEKGKDVELRCDPISGHTALYWYRQSLGQGLEFLIYFQGNSAPDKSGLPSDRFSAERTGGSVSTLTIQRTQQEDSAVYLCASSRLLPTSYNSPLHFGNGTRLTVT.

The chain couples TRBV5-1 to TRBJ2-2; there is no DNA to check the TCRdb D call of TRBD1. CDR1 and CDR2 (germline): SGHRS, YFSETQ. CDR3 length: 15 residues. CDR3 region: CASSQDITNTGELFF.

The chain joins TRBV6-1 to TRBJ1-3; the D gene TCRdb calls, TRBD1, cannot be checked with no DNA. CDR3 length: 15 amino acids. In germline, CDR1 is MNHNS, CDR2 SASEGT. Here the CDR3 reads CASSPLPSSGNTIYF.

V is TRBV6-1 and J is TRBJ2-7; the TCRdb D gene call, TRBD1, has no DNA to confirm it. The CDR3 extends over 15 amino acids. CDR1 and CDR2 (germline): MNHNS, SASEGT. CDR3 in amino acids: CASMTPGQPYYEQYF.

This sequence joins TRBV9 and TRBJ1-4; TCRdb lists TRBD1, though no DNA is available to test this call. The CDR3 consists of 16 residues. CDR1 is SGDLS, CDR2 YYNGEE, per germline. CDR3 region: CASSVGQGTRNEKLFF.

The CDR3 here is CASSTEGVPDTQYF. V is TRBV19 and J is TRBJ2-3; TCRdb indicates TRBD1, and absent DNA this call remains unverified. Looked up from germline, CDR1 is LNHDA and CDR2 is SQIVND (reference sequence). There are 14 residues in the CDR3.

The chain is built from TRBV9 and TRBJ2-7; without DNA, the TCRdb call of TRBD1 cannot be checked. Per the germline V gene, CDR1 is SGDLS and CDR2 is YYNGEE. The CDR3 is made up of 17 amino acids. CDR3 protein: CASSPSGPGDVSYEQYF.

The CDR3 loop reads CASSQQSRAERAFF. V and J are TRBV7-2 and TRBJ1-1. The CDR3 is made up of 14 amino acids. CDR1 and CDR2 (germline): SGHTA, FQGNSA.

V usage is TRBV30 and J usage is TRBJ1-1; TCRdb proposes TRBD1, but this gene call is untestable without DNA. This CDR3 spans 13 amino acids. Germline assignment: CDR1 GTSNPN and CDR2 SVGIG (reference sequence). This CDR3 is CAWSQDRGVVTFF.

V gene TRBV5-5 combines with J gene TRBJ2-7; the D call of TRBD1 rests on TCRdb alone, since no DNA is present to check it. CDR3 length: 14 amino acids. Germline CDR1 reads SGHKS; CDR2 reads YYEKEE (reference sequence). The CDR3 reads CASSFPGGDYEQYF.

The V call is TRBV7-3, the J call TRBJ2-2; checking the TCRdb D call of TRBD1 is not possible without DNA. Germline lookup yields CDR1 SGHTA and CDR2 FQGTGA. The CDR3 has 13 residues. CDR3 in amino acids: CASRPQGIGELFF.

V is TRBV6-1 and J is TRBJ1-5. CDR1 and CDR2 from the germline V gene are MNHNS and SASEGT. The CDR3 runs to 14 residues. The CDR3 here is CASSDGDRNQPQHF.

J is TRBJ1-6 and V is TRBV7-8. There are 12 residues in the CDR3. CDR1 SGHVS and CDR2 FQNEAQ come from the germline V gene. CDR3 in amino acids: CASSLETLPLHF.

The CDR3 here is CASSYQGAGADTQYF. The chain is built from TRBV7-2 and TRBJ2-3; TCRdb's D call of TRBD1 is untestable without DNA. The CDR3 is 15 amino acids. The germline V gene encodes CDR1 SGHTA and CDR2 FQGNSA.

V is TRBV28 and J is TRBJ2-4. The germline CDR1 and CDR2 sequences are MDHEN and SYDVKM. This CDR3 spans 13 amino acids. CDR3 protein: CASSFSAQNIQYF.

The chain joins TRBV19 to TRBJ1-1; no DNA is available, so the TRBD1 call from TCRdb remains unchecked. The CDR3 is made up of 14 amino acids. CDR1 LNHDA and CDR2 SQIVND come from the germline V gene (reference sequence). CDR3 sequence: CASSTGRRNTEAFF.

The chain combines TRBV12-5 with TRBJ2-1; TCRdb's D call, TRBD2, is unchecked because there is no DNA. The CDR3 runs 15 residues. Per the germline V gene, CDR1 is LGHNT and CDR2 is FRNRAP. The CDR3 is CASGQGLANFNEQFF.

The rearrangement links TRBV10-3 to TRBJ2-1; TCRdb designates TRBD1, a call that cannot be tested without DNA. The V gene's germline CDR1 is ENHRY and CDR2 SYGVKD. The CDR3 covers 15 residues. This chain's CDR3 is CAISRDRGLYNEQFF.

The rearrangement links TRBV6-4 to TRBJ2-1; without DNA, the TCRdb call of TRBD1 cannot be checked. The length of the CDR3 is 15 residues. CDR1 MRHNA and CDR2 SNTAGT come from the germline V gene. The CDR3 loop is CASSDSTGGANEQFF.

J is TRBJ2-1 and V is TRBV11-2; there is no DNA to check the TCRdb D call of TRBD1. Germline V gene sequence: CDR1 SGHAT, CDR2 FQNNGV. The CDR3 has 18 residues. The CDR3 reads CASSLLGTGGVAAYEQFF.

The gene calls are TRBV24-1 and TRBJ1-1; TCRdb reports TRBD1, a call that lacks DNA to check it against. This CDR3 is 12 amino acids long. Germline-derived CDR1 and CDR2 are KGHDR and SFDVKD. The CDR3 sequence is CATQGTRTEAFF.

The gene calls are TRBV20-1 and TRBJ2-7. The CDR3 sequence is 11 residues long. Per germline, CDR1 DFQATT and CDR2 SNEGSKA (reference sequence). CDR3 sequence reads: CSARSDYEQYF.

The chain combines TRBV7-9 with TRBJ2-7. The germline gives CDR1 SEHNR, CDR2 FQNEAQ (reference sequence). The CDR3 is made up of 14 amino acids. The CDR3 here is CASSLDAVSYEQYF.

J is TRBJ2-5 and V is TRBV6-1; TCRdb returns TRBD1, unconfirmable since there is no DNA. Germline V gene lookup returns CDR1 MNHNS and CDR2 SASEGT. This CDR3 is 15 amino acids long. The CDR3 reads CASTPTGSHQETQYF.

This chain's CDR3 is CASSSRTGNQPQHF. The rearrangement joins TRBV7-2 to TRBJ1-5; TCRdb returns TRBD1, unconfirmable since there is no DNA. Germline CDR1 reads SGHTA; CDR2 reads FQGNSA. The CDR3 spans 14 residues.

The rearrangement uses TRBV7-2 and TRBJ2-2; TCRdb's D call of TRBD1 is untestable without DNA. CDR3 length: 16 residues. CDR1 SGHTA and CDR2 FQGNSA come from the germline V gene. This CDR3 is CASSLARAGGSGELFF.